What follows are 5 T cell receptor beta chains derived from one specimen sequenced in a study of human T cells and chemical hapten exposure. TCRdb recomputed calls from the RACE reads with MiXCR, one row per CDR3 protein. The repertoire holds about 42,000 distinct CDR3 sequences, with about 9.8% as singletons. Documented time point: patch test 2, 6 weeks after DPC sensitization. Regarding treatment: therapeutic diphenylcyclopropenone sensitization with weekly scalp DPC. The sample in question was whole blood, obtained in connection with sensitization to the hapten diphenylcyclopropenone (DPC). All receptors derive from a woman aged 40 to 49 with alopecia areata. Some clones in this sample may be carry-over from other donors' samples.

This clonotype was counted at least ten times. At one end, the junction sequence differs from germline, possibly due to a read error. The V and J genes are TRBV6-1 and TRBJ2-1; maybe TRBD2 (6 bases). From germline, CDR1 is MNHNS and CDR2 SASEGT. This CDR3 spans 13 amino acids. The CDR3 sequence: CASSNPEGTGCLF. The CDR3, as DNA: TGTGCCAGCAGCAACCCTGAGGGGACTGGGTGTCTCTTC.

This clonotype has a count of ten or more. The chain couples TRBV6-1 to TRBJ2-3; D possibly corresponds to TRBD2 (6 bases). The CDR3 consists of 16 residues. The V end lost 7 bases, the J end lost 4 bases, and 21 bases lay between the germline ends. Germline CDR1 is MNHNS and CDR2 is SASEGT. Here the CDR3 reads CASTQRSGGAADTQYF. The CDR3 DNA sequence: TGTGCCAGCACCCAACGTTCGGGCGGGGCGGCAGATACGCAGTATTTT.

This clonotype was seen many times. The chain is built from TRBV5-6 and TRBJ2-6, with 8 bases matching TRBD2. The CDR3 has 17 residues. The ends lost 0 bases at V and 0 bases at J; junction bases unmatched: 2. Germline CDR1 is SGHDT and CDR2 is YYEEEE. The CDR3 DNA is TGTGCCAGCAGCTTGGCGAGCGGGAGCTCTGGGGCCAACGTCCTGACTTTC. Amino acids: CASSLASGSSGANVLTF.

Ten or more counts support this clonotype. The rearrangement links TRBV12-3 or TRBV12-4 to TRBJ1-5; tentative D call: TRBD1 (5 bases). The V and J ends lost 2 bases and 3 bases respectively, with 11 bases between them. This CDR3 has 15 amino acids. Written as DNA, the CDR3 is TGTGCCAGCAGTTTATCAGGGTCTTTCAATCAGCCCCAGCATTTT. Its translation: CASSLSGSFNQPQHF.

This rearrangement joins TRBV4-1 to TRBJ2-7; D gene uncertain. The CDR3 length is 12 residues. Trimming removed 1 base at V and 8 bases at J, with 9 bases between. Germline V CDR1 and CDR2: MGHRA, YSYEKL. The CDR3 DNA reads as TGCGCCAGCAGCCAAGGAGACGGAAAGCAGTACTTC. Its protein is CASSQGDGKQYF.